A single sample gave rise to the 8 T cell receptor beta chains below, sequenced in a study of graft-versus-host responses after intestinal transplantation. The assay was immunoSEQ multiplex PCR, and TCRdb's table has in-frame clones only and misses some. This table holds roughly 60,000 clones, around nine tenths found once. The source was PBMCs, collected about 120 days after intestinal transplantation. These receptors all come from a human patient who received an intestinal transplant, so some T cells may come from the graft donor.

The CDR3 DNA sequence: TGTGCCAGCAGCTTTTGGGAGGGGCCAGAGGGAGACGGCTACACCTTC. It encodes CASSFWEGPEGDGYTF. The chain joins TRBV4-2 to TRBJ1-2; perhaps TRBD1 as D (5 bases). The length of the CDR3 is 16 residues. The ends were cut back, 5 bases at V and 8 bases at J, with 24 bases in the middle. Per germline, CDR1 LGHNA and CDR2 YNFKEQ.

The V call is TRBV19, the J call TRBJ1-1; unclear D gene. The length of the CDR3 is 16 residues. In germline, CDR1 is LNHDA, CDR2 SQIVND (reference sequence). V gave up 9 bases and J gave up 1 base, with 21 bases separating them. CDR3 protein: CASTTRSSFPNTEAFF. The CDR3 DNA sequence: TGTGCCAGCACCACCCGGAGCTCCTTTCCGAACACTGAAGCTTTCTTT.

The chain has TRBV2 and TRBJ1-1; the D gene is possibly TRBD1 (5 bases). The V end lost 8 bases, the J end lost 0 bases, and 16 bases lay between the germline ends. The CDR3 contains 15 residues. CDR1 SNHLY and CDR2 FYNNEI come from the germline V gene. In DNA, the CDR3 is TGTGCCAGCGTCGACGGGGGGGGAATGAACACTGAAGCTTTCTTT. Residues: CASVDGGGMNTEAFF.

The genes are TRBV7-8 and TRBJ2-7, with D perhaps matching TRBD2 (6 bases). Trimming pared 6 bases from V and 3 bases from J, leaving 15 bases between. Germline V gene sequence: CDR1 SGHVS, CDR2 FQNEAQ. The CDR3 totals 14 residues. CDR3 in DNA: TGTGCCAGCAGTCCCGGGGGTCTAGGCTACGAGCAGTACTTC. Its translation: CASSPGGLGYEQYF.

CDR3 residues: CASSSQRDSTQYF. The CDR3 nucleotides are TGTGCCAGCAGCTCCCAGCGGGACTCTACGCAGTATTTT. The genes are TRBV7-3 and TRBJ2-3, with 7 bases lining up with TRBD2. V gave up 4 bases and J gave up 8 bases; unmatched junction bases: 6. CDR1 is SGHTA and CDR2 is FQGTGA in the germline V gene. The CDR3 has 13 residues.

The V gene is TRBV6-1, the J gene TRBJ2-5, with D possibly matching TRBD2 (5 bases). The end of the DNA is better explained by TRBJ2-7, so the J call may be wrong. Per germline, CDR1 MNHNS and CDR2 SASEGT. CDR3 length: 12 residues. CDR3: CASRLGVYEQYF. CDR3 coding DNA: TGTGCCAGCAGACTGGGAGTTTACGAGCAGTACTTC.

The genes are TRBV7-9 and TRBJ2-1; D remains ambiguous. The V end lost 3 bases, the J end lost 4 bases, and 4 bases lay between the germline ends. Germline V gene lookup returns CDR1 SEHNR and CDR2 FQNEAQ (reference sequence). The CDR3 length is 12 residues. Here the CDR3 DNA reads TGTGCCAGCAGCTTTAATTACAATGAGCAGTTCTTC. Amino acids: CASSFNYNEQFF. The complete variable domain, with remaining parts taken from reference TRBV7-9 and TRBJ2-1, reads DTGVSQNPRHKITKRGQNVTFRCDPISEHNRLYWYRQTLGQGPEFLTYFQNEAQLEKSRLLSDRFSAERPKGSFSTLEIQRTEQGDSAMYLCASSFNYNEQFFGPGTRLTVL.

The chain combines TRBV2 with TRBJ2-5, with D possibly being TRBD1 (5 bases). The length of the CDR3 is 14 residues. Per the germline V gene, CDR1 is SNHLY and CDR2 is FYNNEI. V was cut by 3 bases and J by 3 bases, with 11 bases left in between. In DNA, the CDR3 is TGTGCCAGCAGTGACAGGGTGGCGGAAGAGACCCAGTACTTC. Its protein is CASSDRVAEETQYF.